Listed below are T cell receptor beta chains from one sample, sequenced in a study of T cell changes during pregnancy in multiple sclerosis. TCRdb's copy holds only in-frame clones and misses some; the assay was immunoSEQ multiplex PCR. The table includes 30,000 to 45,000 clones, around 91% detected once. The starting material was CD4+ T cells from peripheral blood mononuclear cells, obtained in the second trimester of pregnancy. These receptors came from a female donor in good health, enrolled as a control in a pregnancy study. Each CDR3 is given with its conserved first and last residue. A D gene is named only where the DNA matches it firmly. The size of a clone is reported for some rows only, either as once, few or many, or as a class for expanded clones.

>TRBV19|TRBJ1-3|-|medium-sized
TGTGCCAGTAAGCCGGGTCTCAACTCTGGAAACACCATATATTTT
CASKPGLNSGNTIYF
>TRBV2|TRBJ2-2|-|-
TGTGCCAGCAGTGAGGCAGGGGTGGACACCGGGGAGCTGTTTTTT
CASSEAGVDTGELFF
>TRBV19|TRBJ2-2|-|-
TGTGCCAGTAAGTCCCACAGCCAGAACACCGGGGAGCTGTTTTTT
CASKSHSQNTGELFF
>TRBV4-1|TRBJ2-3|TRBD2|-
TGCGCCAGCAGCCCTAGCGGGGACTCAGATACGCAGTATTTT
CASSPSGDSDTQYF
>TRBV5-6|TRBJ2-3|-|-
TGTGCCAGCAGCAAAGGGAGAGCCGATACGCAGTATTTT
CASSKGRADTQYF
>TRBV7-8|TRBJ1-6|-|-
TGTGCCAGCAGCTTCGAGGGTCTTAATTCACCCCTCCACTTT
CASSFEGLNSPLHF
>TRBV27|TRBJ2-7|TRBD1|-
TGTGCCAGCAGTTCCCAGACAGGGACCCACGAGCAGTACTTC
CASSSQTGTHEQYF
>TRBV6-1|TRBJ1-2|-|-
TGTGCCAGCAGTGGCAGTTTAGGACTCTTCTATGGCTACACCTTC
CASSGSLGLFYGYTF
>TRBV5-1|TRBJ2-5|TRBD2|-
TGCGCCAGCAGCTTAAGCGGGACGTACCAAGAGACCCAGTACTTC
CASSLSGTYQETQYF
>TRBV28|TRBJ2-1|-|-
TGTGCCAGCAGTTCCTACAGGGAGAATGAGCAGTTCTTC
CASSSYRENEQFF
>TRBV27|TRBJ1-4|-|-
TGTGCCAGCAGTTTATCCGGGACAATGGGAAAACTGTTTTTT
CASSLSGTMGKLFF
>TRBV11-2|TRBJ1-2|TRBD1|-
TGTGCCAGCAGCTATATTGCACAGGGGGCTGATGGCTACACCTTC
CASSYIAQGADGYTF
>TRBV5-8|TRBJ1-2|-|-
TGTGCCAGCAGCTTGATGGTGGGGGGCTATGGCTACACCTTC
CASSLMVGGYGYTF
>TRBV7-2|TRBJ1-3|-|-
TGTGCCAGCAGCTTTTTTCGCGGGTTCAGCCACTCTGGAAACACCATATATTTT
CASSFFRGFSHSGNTIYF
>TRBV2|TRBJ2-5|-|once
TGTGCCAGCAGGAGTGAGACCCAGTACTTC
CASRSETQYF
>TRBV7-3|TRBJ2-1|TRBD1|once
TGTGCCAGCAGCCATACAGGGGATGAGCAGTTCTTC
CASSHTGDEQFF
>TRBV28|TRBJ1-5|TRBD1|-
TGTGCCAGCAGTTTACCGACAGGGCCTGATCAGCCCCAGCATTTT
CASSLPTGPDQPQHF
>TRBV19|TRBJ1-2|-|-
TGTGCCAGTAGGTCAGACGGGTTCGCGGCGTATGGCTACACCTTC
CASRSDGFAAYGYTF
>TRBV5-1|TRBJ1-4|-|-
TGCGCCAGCAGCTTCGGCAGTAGAGGTGCAACTAATGAAAAACTGTTTTTT
CASSFGSRGATNEKLFF
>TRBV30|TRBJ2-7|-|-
TGTGCCTGGTCCCGGCGGGGAGCCTACGAGCAGTACTTC
CAWSRRGAYEQYF
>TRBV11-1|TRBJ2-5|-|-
TGTGCCAGCAGCTCGGGACTCTTGGAGACCCAGTACTTC
CASSSGLLETQYF
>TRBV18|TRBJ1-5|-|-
TGTGCCAGCTCAGAAGGGGCCGATCAGCCCCAGCATTTT
CASSEGADQPQHF
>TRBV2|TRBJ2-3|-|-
TGTGCCAGCAGGGAAACTAGGGATACGCAGTATTTT
CASRETRDTQYF
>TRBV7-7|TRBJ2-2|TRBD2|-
TGTGCTAGCAGCCCTAGGACTAGCGGGCTCTCGGAGCTGTTTTTT
CASSPRTSGLSELFF
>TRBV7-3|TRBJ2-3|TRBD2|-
TGTGCCAGCAGCTTAGGACTAGCGGGGGCCCTTAACACAGATACGCAGTATTTT
CASSLGLAGALNTDTQYF
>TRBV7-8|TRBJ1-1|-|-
TGTGCCAGCAGCCCGATAAGGGGGGGAACTGAAGCTTTCTTT
CASSPIRGGTEAFF
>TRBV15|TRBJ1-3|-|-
TGTGCCACCAGAAAGCCCTCTGGAAACACCATATATTTT
CATRKPSGNTIYF
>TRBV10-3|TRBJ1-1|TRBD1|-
TGTGCCATCAGTGTAGACAGGGTCGGAGAAGCTTTCTTT
CAISVDRVGEAFF
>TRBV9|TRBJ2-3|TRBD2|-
TGTGCCAGCAGCGTAGCATCTAGCGGGGGATCTGCAGATACGCAGTATTTT
CASSVASSGGSADTQYF
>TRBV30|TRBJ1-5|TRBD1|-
TGTGCCTGGACGGGACAGGACGATCAGCCCCAGCATTTT
CAWTGQDDQPQHF
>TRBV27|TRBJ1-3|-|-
TGTGCCAGCAGTTACGCGGCTGGAAACACCATATATTTT
CASSYAAGNTIYF
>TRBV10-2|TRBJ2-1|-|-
TGCGCCAGCAGTGATGTATCCGGACAGCCCTACAATGAGCAGTTCTTC
CASSDVSGQPYNEQFF
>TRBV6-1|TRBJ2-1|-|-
TGTGCCAGCAGTGACCGCCTAGCCCTTCAGATCCTATCCTACAATGAGCAGTTCTTC
CASSDRLALQILSYNEQFF
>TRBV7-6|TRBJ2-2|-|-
TGTGCCAGCAGCTCAACGAGGCAGGGCTACGCTGCCGGGGAGCTGTTTTTT
CASSSTRQGYAAGELFF
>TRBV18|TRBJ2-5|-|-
TGTGCCAGCTCACGCGGGGAAGAGACCCAGTACTTC
CASSRGEETQYF
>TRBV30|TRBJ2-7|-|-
TGTGCCTGGAGTGCCTTGTACGAGCAGTACTTC
CAWSALYEQYF
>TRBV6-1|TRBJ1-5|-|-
TGTGCCAGCAGTGGAAAAGAGGCGGGTCAGCCCCAGCATTTT
CASSGKEAGQPQHF
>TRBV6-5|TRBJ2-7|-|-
TGTGCCAGCAGTTACGATCTTAGCTACGAGCAGTACTTC
CASSYDLSYEQYF
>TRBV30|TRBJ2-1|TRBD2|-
TGTGCCTGGAGTTGGGTCGGCGGGGGGGCCAATGAGCAGTTCTTC
CAWSWVGGGANEQFF
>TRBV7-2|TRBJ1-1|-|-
TGTGCCAGCAGCTTATTTGACAGCACTGAAGCTTTCTTT
CASSLFDSTEAFF
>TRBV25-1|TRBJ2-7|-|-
TGTGCCAGCAGTGCTTACTACGAGCAGTACTTC
CASSAYYEQYF
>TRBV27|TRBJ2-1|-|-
TGTGCCAGCAGTTTTGGTCGTGCGGCGTCGAGTGAGCAGTTCTTC
CASSFGRAASSEQFF
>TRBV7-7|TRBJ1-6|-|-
TGTGCTAGCAGCCCCGCCCCGGGGTTAGGGTCACCCCTCCACTTT
CASSPAPGLGSPLHF
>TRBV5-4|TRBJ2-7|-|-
TGTGCCAGCAGCGCACCGGGAAACTACGAGCAGTACTTC
CASSAPGNYEQYF
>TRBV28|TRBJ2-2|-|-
TGTGCCAGCAGGCGGTCGAACACCGGGGAGCTGTTTTTT
CASRRSNTGELFF
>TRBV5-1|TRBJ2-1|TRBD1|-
TGCGCCAGCAGCGTGGATGTAGGGGGCCACTACAATGGGCAGTTCTTC
CASSVDVGGHYNGQFF
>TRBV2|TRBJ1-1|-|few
TGTGCCAGCGCGGCCGGGATGAACACTGAAGCTTTCTTT
CASAAGMNTEAFF
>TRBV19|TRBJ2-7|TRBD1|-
TGTGCGAGTAGTAGAGGACTTTTGGGGACAGGGGGCAACGAGCAGTACTTC
CASSRGLLGTGGNEQYF
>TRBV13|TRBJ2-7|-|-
TGTGCCAGCAGCTTCGGCGGCTACGAGCAGTACTTC
CASSFGGYEQYF
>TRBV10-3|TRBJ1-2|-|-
TGTGCCATCAGTGAGCGGATGACAGTTAACTATGGCTACACCTTC
CAISERMTVNYGYTF
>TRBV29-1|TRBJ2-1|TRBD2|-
TGCAGCGGTGGGACTCGACTAGCGGGTAATGAGCAGTTCTTC
CSGGTRLAGNEQFF
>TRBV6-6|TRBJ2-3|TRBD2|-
TGTGCCAGCAGTTACTCCGCGGGGGGGGACACAGATACGCAGTATTTT
CASSYSAGGDTDTQYF
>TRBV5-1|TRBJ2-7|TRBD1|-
TGCGCCAGCAGCTTGAGGACAGGGTCCTACGAGCAGTACTTC
CASSLRTGSYEQYF
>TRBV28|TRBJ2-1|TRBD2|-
TGTGCCAGCAGTCCAGGACTAGCGGGATCAGATGAGCAGTTCTTC
CASSPGLAGSDEQFF
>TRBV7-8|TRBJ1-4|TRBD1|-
TGTGCCAGCAGCTCCCAGACAGGGTTTAATGAAAAACTGTTTTTT
CASSSQTGFNEKLFF
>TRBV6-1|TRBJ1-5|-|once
TGTGCCAGCAGACAGGGTCTGGGCAATCAGCCCCAGCATTTT
CASRQGLGNQPQHF
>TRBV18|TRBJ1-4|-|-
TGTGCCAGCTCACCCTGGCCCCCCAATGAAAAACTGTTTTTT
CASSPWPPNEKLFF